One sample yielded the 21 T cell receptor beta chains listed below, sequenced in a study of CD8+ T cells in alopecia areata. In each case, RNA was isolated and then reverse transcribed into cDNA as the sequencing template. Repertoires were generated with immunoSEQ multiplex PCR, while TCRdb's copy carries only in-frame clones and drops some. The data show some 150,000 clones, with 45% to 60% seen just once and less than 20% held by the top ten. Described treatment: oral pan-JAK inhibitor, 5-10 mg twice daily. The specimen was CD8+ T cells sorted from blood, collected at week 4, from a patient treated with tofacitinib. All receptors come from a human donor with alopecia areata.

This chain joins TRBV25-1 and TRBJ1-1, with D tentatively TRBD1 (5 bases). The CDR3 sequence is 13 residues long. CDR1 is MGHDK, CDR2 SYGVNS, per germline. Trimming left V 4 bases short and J 2 bases short, with 8 bases between. CDR3: CASSGWDNTEAFF. DNA of the CDR3: TGTGCCAGCAGTGGATGGGACAACACTGAAGCTTTCTTT. The entire variable domain, with the rest obtained from reference TRBV25-1 and TRBJ1-1, is as follows: EADIYQTPRYLVIGTGKKITLECSQTMGHDKMYWYQQDPGMELHLIHYSYGVNSTEKGDLSSESTVSRIRTEHFPLTLESARPSHTSQYLCASSGWDNTEAFFGQGTRLTVV.

The rearrangement uses TRBV13 and TRBJ1-1, with D maybe TRBD1 (5 bases). Germline CDR1 reads PRHDT; CDR2 reads FYEKMQ (reference sequence). The CDR3 has 15 amino acids. V shed 3 bases and J shed 8 bases, with 19 bases lying between them. Here the CDR3 DNA reads TGTGCCAGCAGCTTTTTAGGGGCGCGGATTAGAGAAGCTTTCTTT. Translation: CASSFLGARIREAFF.

This clone was picked up a small number of times. This chain's CDR3 is CASSLGQGRDTQYF. CDR3 sequence (DNA): TGTGCCAGCAGCCTCGGACAGGGTAGGGATACGCAGTATTTT. J is TRBJ2-3 and V is TRBV13; 8 nucleotides align to TRBD1. This CDR3 region has 14 residues. Per the germline V gene, CDR1 is PRHDT and CDR2 is FYEKMQ (reference sequence). V gave up 5 bases and J gave up 6 bases; unmatched junction bases: 7.

The V gene is TRBV30, the J gene TRBJ1-1; 8 positions agree with TRBD1. Germline V gene lookup returns CDR1 GTSNPN and CDR2 SVGIG (reference sequence). V dropped 5 bases and J dropped 4; count of bases not matched to a gene: 3. The CDR3 is made up of 12 amino acids. The CDR3 nucleotides are TGTGCCTGGGCGACAGGGGTCACTGAAGCTTTCTTT. Amino acid sequence: CAWATGVTEAFF.

The chain links TRBV7-8 to TRBJ2-1; D is ambiguous. V was cut by 4 bases and J by 10 bases, with 14 bases left in between. The CDR3 has 13 residues. CDR1 and CDR2 from the germline V gene are SGHVS and FQNEAQ. CDR3 amino acids: CASSSSSGGEQFF. The CDR3 nucleotides read TGTGCCAGCAGCTCAAGCTCCGGCGGCGAGCAGTTCTTC.

The rearrangement uses TRBV9 and TRBJ1-4; the D gene is possibly TRBD1 (6 bases). Germline V CDR1 and CDR2: SGDLS, YYNGEE. With 0 bases removed from V and 1 base from J, the gap between germline ends came to 7 bases. The CDR3 has 15 amino acids. CDR3 sequence (DNA): TGTGCCAGCAGCGTAGAGGGGGGAACTAATGAAAAACTGTTTTTT. Protein product: CASSVEGGTNEKLFF.

This clone was seen a few times. The chain is built from TRBV6-1 and TRBJ1-6; a weak D match, TRBD1 (5 bases). CDR1 and CDR2 (germline): MNHNS, SASEGT. Trimming took off 6 bases at V and 7 bases at J, with 7 bases between the two ends. This CDR3 has 12 amino acids. The DNA for the CDR3 is TGTGCCAGCAGACAGGCGAATTCACCCCTCCACTTT. It translates to CASRQANSPLHF.

The genes are TRBV30 and TRBJ1-5; D remains unclear. This CDR3 spans 13 amino acids. V was trimmed by 4 bases and J by 2 bases, leaving 9 bases between them. In germline, CDR1 is GTSNPN, CDR2 SVGIG (reference sequence). CDR3 in DNA: TGTGCCTGGAATGGGGAAGGCAATCAGCCCCAGCATTTT. Protein: CAWNGEGNQPQHF.

The V call is TRBV13, the J call TRBJ2-3; 10 bases map to TRBD2. This CDR3 contains 16 residues. In germline, CDR1 is PRHDT, CDR2 FYEKMQ (reference sequence). The V gene end was trimmed by 4 bases and the J gene end by 5 bases; junction bases not matched to a gene: 9. The CDR3 sequence is CASSSSAGGMEDTQYF. For the CDR3, the DNA is TGTGCCAGCAGCTCCTCAGCGGGGGGGATGGAAGATACGCAGTATTTT. Looking up the rest from reference TRBV13 and TRBJ2-3 gives the full variable domain: AAGVIQSPRHLIKEKRETATLKCYPIPRHDTVYWYQQGPGQDPQFLISFYEKMQSDKGSIPDRFSAQQFSDYHSELNMSSLELGDSALYFCASSSSAGGMEDTQYFGPGTRLTVL.

This chain links TRBV2 with TRBJ1-2; D is uncertain. The CDR3 has 10 amino acids. CDR1 is SNHLY, CDR2 FYNNEI, per germline. V was trimmed by 6 bases and J by 12 bases, leaving 11 bases between them. CDR3 sequence (DNA): TGTGCCAGCAGCGAGGACGCACACACCTTC. Translating gives CASSEDAHTF.

This clone has more than one count but fewer than ten. This sequence joins TRBV27 and TRBJ2-5, with no clear D. V lost 3 bases and J 5 bases, leaving 10 bases between the germline ends. Germline CDR1 and CDR2: MNHEY and SMNVEV (reference sequence). This CDR3 has 13 amino acids. CDR3 amino acids: CASSLLGPETQYF. The DNA of the CDR3 is TGTGCCAGCAGTTTGCTTGGACCGGAGACCCAGTACTTC.

In its sample, this clone was seen a few times. This chain uses TRBV7-9 with TRBJ2-2; D gene uncertain. This CDR3 spans 12 amino acids. V lost 2 bases and J 4 bases, leaving 2 bases between the germline ends. CDR1 SEHNR and CDR2 FQNEAQ come from the germline V gene (reference sequence). The DNA of the CDR3 is TGTGCCAGCAGCTTACCCACCGGGGAGCTGTTTTTT. Protein: CASSLPTGELFF.

The chain joins TRBV27 to TRBJ2-7, with D perhaps assigned TRBD1 or TRBD2 (5 bases each). Germline CDR1 MNHEY, CDR2 SMNVEV (reference sequence). Trimming removed 5 bases from V and 5 bases from J, with 13 bases in between. The CDR3 runs 13 residues. DNA for the CDR3: TGTGCCAGCAGTGACGGGACCGGCCACGAGCAGTACTTC. Translating gives CASSDGTGHEQYF.

The chain recombines TRBV13 with TRBJ2-7; 9 bases fit TRBD1. V shed 2 bases and J 5 bases; nucleotides not matched to a gene: 4. Germline CDR1 reads PRHDT; CDR2 reads FYEKMQ (reference sequence). The CDR3 has 14 residues. The CDR3, as DNA: TGTGCCAGCAGCTTATGGGACAGGGTCCACGAGCAGTACTTC. This sequence encodes CASSLWDRVHEQYF.

In the case of this clone: A junction boundary mismatches the germline segment, possibly from a read error. The chain links TRBV5-6 to TRBJ2-7; TRBD1 matches 10 bases. Looked up from germline, CDR1 is SGHDT and CDR2 is YYEEEE. The CDR3 is 15 residues long. The CDR3 spells CASGPGFPGTGDSLF. For the CDR3, the DNA is TGTGCCAGCGGACCAGGTTTTCCCGGGACAGGGGATTCCCTCTTC.

The rearrangement links TRBV30 to TRBJ1-2; no definite D call. The CDR3 has 13 amino acids. The V gene lost 0 bases and the J gene lost 6 bases, with 11 bases spanning the gap. Germline CDR1 and CDR2: GTSNPN and SVGIG (reference sequence). The DNA for the CDR3 is TGTGCCTGGAGTGTCGGTGGAATGGATGGCTACACCTTC. Residues: CAWSVGGMDGYTF.

This clone has only a few counts. This sequence joins TRBV5-6 and TRBJ2-3, with 15 bases lining up with TRBD2. The ends lost 4 bases at V and 2 bases at J; junction bases unmatched: 2. Germline CDR1 SGHDT, CDR2 YYEEEE. The CDR3 loop spans 16 amino acids. CDR3 DNA: TGTGCCAGCAGCCGGACTAGCGGGGGGGCCACAGATACGCAGTATTTT. This encodes CASSRTSGGATDTQYF.

Ten or more counts support this clone. The V gene is TRBV19, the J gene TRBJ2-3; 7 nucleotides align to TRBD1. Losses at the gene ends were 6 bases for V and 0 bases for J; bases not matched to a gene: 6. The CDR3 has 15 amino acids. Germline CDR1 LNHDA, CDR2 SQIVND (reference sequence). For the CDR3, the DNA is TGTGCCAGTAGCAGCACAGGGGTGAGCACAGATACGCAGTATTTT. Protein product: CASSSTGVSTDTQYF.

In this sample, this clone turned up many times. The chain employs TRBV4-3 and TRBJ1-6, with a weak D call TRBD1 (5 bases). This CDR3 is built from 15 residues. CDR1 is LGHNA and CDR2 is YSLEER in the germline V gene. The V gene lost 1 base and the J gene lost 11 bases, with 15 bases spanning the gap. The CDR3 here is CASSQVSRGGAPLHF. In DNA form, the CDR3 reads TGCGCCAGCAGCCAAGTGTCGAGGGGTGGGGCACCCCTCCACTTT.

This chain uses TRBV9 with TRBJ1-1; a possible D gene is TRBD1 (6 bases). Germline V gives CDR1 SGDLS, CDR2 YYNGEE. The V end lost 0 bases, the J end lost 1 base, and 10 bases lay between the germline ends. The length of the CDR3 is 15 residues. The CDR3 sequence is CASSVGGGSNTEAFF. Here the CDR3 DNA reads TGTGCCAGCAGCGTAGGAGGGGGATCGAACACTGAAGCTTTCTTT.

This clone occurred a few times. A far larger clone is just one base off, so this is likely a read error. The rearrangement links TRBV5-4 to TRBJ2-7, with a possible D match to TRBD1 (5 bases). The length of the CDR3 is 14 residues. The germline V gene encodes CDR1 SGHNT and CDR2 YYREEE (reference sequence). CDR3 protein: CASSQDTQGYEQYF. CDR3 nucleotides: TGCGCCAGCAGCCAAGATACCCAGGGCTACGAGCAGTACTTC. The variable domain in full, completed from reference TRBV5-4 and TRBJ2-7, reads ETGVTQSPTHLIKTRGQQVTLRCSSQSGHNTVSWYQQALGQGPQFIFQYYREEENGRGNFPPRFSGLQFPNYSSELNVNALELDDSALYLCASSQDTQGYEQYFGPGTRLTVT.